The 10 T cell receptor beta chains below all came from one sample that was sequenced in a study of graft-versus-host responses after intestinal transplantation. These TCRs are of unknown antigen specificity. Sequenced by immunoSEQ multiplex PCR; TCRdb stores in-frame clones only, minus some. Of about 93,000 clones detected, roughly 91% appear once; the ten largest clones hold less than 0.6%. Sample: unstimulated CD8+ T cells sorted from spleen or lymph node cells, taken before intestinal transplant. These receptor sequences come from a human donor who received an intestinal transplant.

The sample holds one count of this clone. The rearrangement links TRBV29-1 to TRBJ2-5, with D unresolved. The CDR3 runs to 13 residues. CDR1 is SQVTM and CDR2 is ANQGSEA in the germline V gene. V lost 3 bases and J 1 base, leaving 9 bases between the germline ends. The CDR3: CSVEVGGQETQYF. CDR3 sequence (DNA): TGCAGCGTTGAGGTCGGCGGCCAAGAGACCCAGTACTTC.

This chain connects TRBV7-9 to TRBJ2-3; TRBD2 aligns across 9 bases. Germline CDR1 SEHNR, CDR2 FQNEAQ (reference sequence). CDR3 length equals 15 residues. The ends lost 8 bases at V and 0 bases at J; junction bases unmatched: 6. CDR3 sequence reads: CASPSGTSSTDTQYF. Written as DNA, the CDR3 is TGTGCCAGCCCTAGCGGGACCTCTAGCACAGATACGCAGTATTTT.

This chain uses TRBV28 with TRBJ2-1; 10 positions agree with TRBD2. Germline CDR1 and CDR2: MDHEN and SYDVKM. CDR3 size: 14 residues. V trimming: 5 bases; J trimming: 8 bases; junction bases outside the gene matches: 6. The CDR3 coding sequence is TGTGCCAGCAGTAGAAGACTAGCGGGTGATGAGCAGTTCTTC. It encodes CASSRRLAGDEQFF.

V gene TRBV5-6 combines with J gene TRBJ2-1; TRBD2 aligns across 9 bases. CDR3 length: 18 amino acids. The V gene's germline CDR1 is SGHDT and CDR2 YYEEEE. Unmatched junction bases numbered 11, after V lost 2 bases and J lost 2 bases. The CDR3 DNA follows: TGTGCCAGCAGCTTTCCTCTGGCGGGGGGGGTCGCCTACAATGAGCAGTTCTTC. Amino acid sequence: CASSFPLAGGVAYNEQFF.

The chain combines TRBV19 with TRBJ1-1; D unclear. The germline gives CDR1 LNHDA, CDR2 SQIVND (reference sequence). The CDR3 runs to 14 residues. Trimming left V 9 bases short and J 4 bases short, with 18 bases between. The CDR3 DNA sequence: TGTGCCAGCTCGGTAGGCGGGGTAGGCACTGAAGCTTTCTTT. It yields the protein CASSVGGVGTEAFF. Supplemented by reference TRBV19 and TRBJ1-1, the full variable domain reads DGGITQSPKYLFRKEGQNVTLSCEQNLNHDAMYWYRQDPGQGLRLIYYSQIVNDFQKGDIAEGYSVSREKKESFPLTVTSAQKNPTAFYLCASSVGGVGTEAFFGQGTRLTVV.

The chain uses TRBV25-1 and TRBJ1-1; 7 positions agree with TRBD1. Per germline, CDR1 MGHDK and CDR2 SYGVNS. The trim removed 5 bases at V and 4 bases at J, leaving 13 bases unmatched. The length of the CDR3 is 16 residues. The CDR3 DNA is TGTGCCAGCAGTCCATACCTACAGGGGCCGGCCACTGAAGCTTTCTTT. The encoded protein is CASSPYLQGPATEAFF.

The chain is built from TRBV23-1 and TRBJ1-5; D is unclear. TRBV23-1 is classed as an ORF, of uncertain function. V lost 1 base, J lost 7 bases, and 11 bases lay in between. The CDR3 consists of 14 residues. The chain's CDR3 is CASSQFREGQPQHF. As DNA, the CDR3 is TGCGCCAGCAGTCAATTCCGGGAAGGACAGCCCCAGCATTTT.

The J gene is TRBJ2-3, the V gene TRBV4-3; possibly TRBD2 for D (5 bases). CDR3 length: 17 residues. V lost 0 bases to trimming and J lost 3 bases, with 16 bases between them. From germline, CDR1 is LGHNA and CDR2 YSLEER. CDR3 loop: CASSQDLSRELTDTQYF. DNA of the CDR3: TGCGCCAGCAGCCAAGATTTGTCACGGGAATTAACAGATACGCAGTATTTT.

This clone was observed a single time. This rearrangement joins TRBV10-1 to TRBJ2-7; 9 positions agree with TRBD1. In germline, CDR1 is WNHNN, CDR2 SYGVQD (reference sequence). Germline trimming cut 3 bases from V and 2 bases from J; bases unmatched to any gene: 5. The CDR3 is made up of 15 amino acids. The CDR3 region is CASSDPGQGTYEQYF. CDR3 in DNA: TGCGCCAGCAGTGACCCCGGACAGGGGACCTACGAGCAGTACTTC.

This clone has only one observation. The rearrangement links TRBV19 to TRBJ1-1, with D uncertain. The CDR3 contains 15 residues. The germline gives CDR1 LNHDA, CDR2 SQIVND (reference sequence). The V end lost 7 bases, the J end lost 5 bases, and 20 bases lay between the germline ends. CDR3 sequence (DNA): TGTGCCAGTACAGGAGGGCTGCCCCATCTTACTGAAGCTTTCTTT. Protein product: CASTGGLPHLTEAFF.